These 29 T cell receptor beta chains originate from one sample sequenced in a study of blood T cell repertoires in COVID-19. Sequencing was performed with immunoSEQ multiplex PCR; in TCRdb, only in-frame clones are kept and a portion is missing. The data hold some 210,000 clones, with about four fifths observed a single time. Sequencing input: peripheral blood. Every receptor here comes from a middle-aged woman with acute or convalescent COVID-19.

This chain links TRBV5-6 with TRBJ2-7, with TRBD2 identical over 10 bases. CDR3 size: 15 residues. The trim removed 4 bases at V and 3 bases at J, leaving 7 bases unmatched. Germline V gives CDR1 SGHDT, CDR2 YYEEEE. This CDR3 is CASSPGTSVSYEQYF. For the CDR3, the DNA is TGTGCCAGCAGCCCGGGGACTAGCGTCAGCTACGAGCAGTACTTC.

The CDR3 sequence is CASSPGDEQFF. CDR3 in DNA: TGTGCCAGCTCTCCCGGGGATGAGCAGTTCTTC. V gene TRBV18 combines with J gene TRBJ2-1, with D possibly matching TRBD2 (5 bases). Per germline, CDR1 KGHSH and CDR2 LQKENI. V was shortened by 6 bases and J by 8 bases, with 8 bases between the two germline ends. This CDR3 is built from 11 residues.

The CDR3 DNA sequence: TGTGCCAGCAGTTCCGTGGGCAACCCATACGAGCAGTACTTC. Amino acids: CASSSVGNPYEQYF. The genes are TRBV6-6 and TRBJ2-7; D uncertain. This CDR3 has 14 amino acids. The V end lost 4 bases, the J end lost 4 bases, and 14 bases lay between the germline ends. Germline CDR1 reads MNHNY; CDR2 reads SVGAGI (reference sequence).

A note on this clone: Other DNA sequences in this sample translate to the same CDR3. V and J are TRBV11-3 and TRBJ1-6; D is perhaps TRBD1 (6 bases). V was shortened by 5 bases and J by 7 bases, with 9 bases between the two germline ends. From germline, CDR1 is SGHNT and CDR2 YENEEA. The CDR3 has 13 residues. CDR3 bases: TGTGCCAGCAGCCTCGGACAGAATTCACCCCTCCACTTT. Its translation: CASSLGQNSPLHF.

The V gene is TRBV7-9, the J gene TRBJ2-7; TRBD1 matches at 9 bases. CDR3 length: 15 amino acids. After removal of 5 bases from V and 5 bases from J, the junction contained 10 bases not matched to a gene. The germline V gene encodes CDR1 SEHNR and CDR2 FQNEAQ (reference sequence). CDR3 region: CASSIPGQGSDEQYF. The DNA of the CDR3 is TGTGCCAGCAGCATTCCGGGACAGGGTTCCGACGAGCAGTACTTC.

This sequence joins TRBV13 and TRBJ1-4, with TRBD1 as a possible D gene (6 bases). V gave up 5 bases and J gave up 5 bases, with 12 bases separating them. Germline CDR1 is PRHDT and CDR2 is FYEKMQ (reference sequence). The CDR3 consists of 14 residues. DNA of the CDR3: TGTGCCAGCAGCCAGAAACAGGGAAATGAAAAACTGTTTTTT. It specifies CASSQKQGNEKLFF.

V gene TRBV30 combines with J gene TRBJ2-2; 7 nucleotides match TRBD2. There are 14 residues in the CDR3. V was pared by 4 bases and J by 5 bases, with 7 bases of the junction left unmatched. CDR1 and CDR2 (germline): GTSNPN, SVGIG (reference sequence). The DNA for the CDR3 is TGTGCCTGGATCTGGGACGGGGGGACCGGGGAGCTGTTTTTT. This encodes CAWIWDGGTGELFF.

The rearrangement joins TRBV14 to TRBJ1-4; 9 nucleotides align to TRBD1. Losses at the gene ends were 0 bases for V and 8 bases for J; bases not matched to a gene: 10. The CDR3 has 17 residues. Germline V CDR1 and CDR2: SGHDN, FVKESK. Here the CDR3 reads CASSQEIGTGMEEKLFF. The CDR3, as DNA: TGTGCCAGCAGCCAAGAAATAGGGACAGGGATGGAGGAAAAACTGTTTTTT. The full variable domain, in which reference TRBV14 and TRBJ1-4 provide the parts outside the CDR3, is EAGVTQFPSHSVIEKGQTVTLRCDPISGHDNLYWYRRVMGKEIKFLLHFVKESKQDESGMPNNRFLAERTGGTYSTLKVQPAELEDSGVYFCASSQEIGTGMEEKLFFGSGTQLSVL.

The chain joins TRBV30 to TRBJ1-4, with 8 bases aligning to TRBD1. V gave up 3 bases and J gave up 8 bases; unmatched junction bases: 11. CDR1 GTSNPN and CDR2 SVGIG come from the germline V gene (reference sequence). The CDR3 has 15 amino acids. CDR3 amino acids: CAWSDSQGAREKLFF. CDR3 nucleotide sequence: TGTGCCTGGAGCGACAGTCAGGGGGCTCGGGAAAAACTGTTTTTT.

CDR3 DNA: TGTGCCAGCACGGGACAGGGTAATTCACCCCTCCACTTT. Translation gives CASTGQGNSPLHF. The V call is TRBV27, the J call TRBJ1-6; 9 nucleotides line up with TRBD1. The trim removed 7 bases at V and 6 bases at J, leaving 1 base unmatched. This CDR3 comprises 13 residues. Looked up from germline, CDR1 is MNHEY and CDR2 is SMNVEV (reference sequence).

The gene calls are TRBV19 and TRBJ2-7, with TRBD1 matching 9 bases. Per germline, CDR1 LNHDA and CDR2 SQIVND (reference sequence). Germline trimming cut 9 bases from V and 3 bases from J; bases unmatched to any gene: 3. This CDR3 is built from 12 residues. CDR3 DNA sequence: TGTGCCAGCGCGGGACAGGGCTACGAGCAGTACTTC. Amino acids: CASAGQGYEQYF.

V and J are TRBV5-1 and TRBJ1-2; D not certain. Germline V gene sequence: CDR1 SGHRS, CDR2 YFSETQ. Trimming removed 4 bases at V and 4 bases at J, with 14 bases between. This CDR3 has 14 amino acids. DNA of the CDR3: TGCGCCAGCAGCGCCGGCGGCCTAGTCTATGGCTACACCTTC. It specifies CASSAGGLVYGYTF.

The chain joins TRBV4-3 to TRBJ2-1; D perhaps matches TRBD2 (6 bases). This CDR3 region has 19 residues. Germline values: CDR1 LGHNA, CDR2 YSLEER. V was cut by 0 bases and J by 0 bases, with 18 bases left in between. DNA for the CDR3: TGCGCCAGCAGCCAAGAAGGGGTGGAGGGGCTAGGCTCCTACAATGAGCAGTTCTTC. Its translation: CASSQEGVEGLGSYNEQFF.

The chain uses TRBV29-1 and TRBJ2-1; TRBD1 matches at 7 bases. Per germline, CDR1 SQVTM and CDR2 ANQGSEA. V lost 3 bases, J lost 12 bases, and 8 bases stayed unmatched. The CDR3 has 12 amino acids. CDR3 in amino acids: CSVDEQGMGQFF. The CDR3 bases are TGCAGCGTTGACGAACAGGGGATGGGGCAGTTCTTC.

The J gene is TRBJ2-3, the V gene TRBV7-6, with 13 bases fitting TRBD2. Losses at the gene ends were 4 bases for V and 4 bases for J; bases not matched to a gene: 8. Germline CDR1 is SGHVS and CDR2 is FNYEAQ. The length of the CDR3 is 17 residues. CDR3 residues: CASSSGLAGAFPDTQYF. The CDR3 nucleotides are TGTGCCAGCAGCTCCGGACTAGCGGGAGCATTTCCAGATACGCAGTATTTT.

The rearrangement joins TRBV6-1 to TRBJ2-3, with 15 nucleotides matching TRBD2. V lost 1 base to trimming and J lost 9 bases; unmatched junction nucleotides: 11. Germline CDR1 MNHNS, CDR2 SASEGT. The CDR3 contains 18 residues. The chain's CDR3 is CASSEGGTSGGYQGTQYF. The CDR3 DNA sequence: TGTGCCAGCAGTGAAGGAGGGACTAGCGGGGGGTATCAGGGGACGCAGTATTTT.

V usage is TRBV7-3 and J usage is TRBJ2-1; 7 bases agree with TRBD1. V gave up 2 bases and J gave up 4 bases; unmatched junction bases: 2. The CDR3 is 14 residues long. Germline CDR1 and CDR2: SGHTA and FQGTGA. CDR3 sequence reads: CASSLGTEYNEQFF. In DNA, the CDR3 is TGTGCCAGCAGCTTAGGGACAGAGTACAATGAGCAGTTCTTC.

The chain combines TRBV5-1 with TRBJ1-4; TRBD1 is a possible D gene (6 bases). The V end lost 4 bases, the J end lost 1 base, and 17 bases lay between the germline ends. This CDR3 has 17 amino acids. CDR1 and CDR2 from the germline V gene are SGHRS and YFSETQ. The CDR3 sequence is CASSLFGGWETNEKLFF. As DNA, the CDR3 is TGCGCCAGCAGCCTGTTTGGGGGCTGGGAAACTAATGAAAAACTGTTTTTT.

The chain has TRBV28 and TRBJ1-5; D gene uncertain. The V gene's germline CDR1 is MDHEN and CDR2 SYDVKM. Between the trimmed V and J ends, which lost 8 bases and 7 bases, there was a span of 12 bases. This CDR3 region has 12 residues. This CDR3 is CASAIQVQPQHF. The CDR3 DNA reads TGTGCCAGCGCCATACAAGTCCAGCCCCAGCATTTT.

This chain connects TRBV7-2 to TRBJ2-2, with TRBD2 matching over 8 bases. This CDR3 is built from 16 residues. Losses at the gene ends were 1 base for V and 3 bases for J; bases not matched to a gene: 4. The V gene's germline CDR1 is SGHTA and CDR2 FQGNSA. As DNA, the CDR3 is TGTGCCAGCAGCTTAGGCGGGAGGAAGTACACCGGGGAGCTGTTTTTT. Translating gives CASSLGGRKYTGELFF.

This chain uses TRBV4-3 with TRBJ2-2, with D uncertain. The CDR3 spans 14 residues. V was pared by 1 base and J by 3 bases, with 6 bases between. Germline V gene sequence: CDR1 LGHNA, CDR2 YSLEER. The CDR3: CASSQVQDTGELFF. The CDR3 DNA sequence: TGCGCCAGCAGCCAAGTGCAGGACACCGGGGAGCTGTTTTTT.

The V call is TRBV14, the J call TRBJ1-1; D not certain. V was trimmed by 0 bases and J by 3 bases, leaving 8 bases between them. This CDR3 has 14 residues. Germline CDR1 SGHDN, CDR2 FVKESK. CDR3 coding DNA: TGTGCCAGCAGCCAAGAGGGTAGCTACACTGAAGCTTTCTTT. Its protein is CASSQEGSYTEAFF.

This clone was seen a single time. The chain is built from TRBV7-9 and TRBJ2-7; no definite D call. Germline V CDR1 and CDR2: SEHNR, FQNEAQ (reference sequence). The ends were cut back, 6 bases at V and 3 bases at J, with 12 bases in the middle. There are 13 residues in the CDR3. Here the CDR3 DNA reads TGTGCCAGCAGGTCCTTCAGGAACTACGAGCAGTACTTC. It specifies CASRSFRNYEQYF.

The genes are TRBV5-6 and TRBJ1-6; D gene uncertain. The CDR3 consists of 13 residues. V lost 4 bases, J lost 8 bases, and 10 bases lay in between. CDR1 is SGHDT and CDR2 is YYEEEE in the germline V gene. Here the CDR3 reads CASSLPSDSPLHF. Here the CDR3 DNA reads TGTGCCAGCAGCCTACCATCTGATTCACCCCTCCACTTT. The full variable domain, rest sourced from reference TRBV5-6 and TRBJ1-6, is DAGVTQSPTHLIKTRGQQVTLRCSPKSGHDTVSWYQQALGQGPQFIFQYYEEEERQRGNFPDRFSGHQFPNYSSELNVNALLLGDSALYLCASSLPSDSPLHFGNGTRLTVT.

The chain combines TRBV11-2 with TRBJ2-3; a possible D gene is TRBD1 (6 bases). The germline V and J ends were trimmed by 5 bases and 6 bases, with 21 bases remaining between them. The length of the CDR3 is 16 residues. The germline V gene has CDR1 SGHAT and CDR2 FQNNGV. CDR3 nucleotides: TGTGCCAGCAGCAAGACAGGCCCAGCGCACACGGATACGCAGTATTTT. As protein: CASSKTGPAHTDTQYF.

This clone was seen just once. This rearrangement joins TRBV5-5 to TRBJ1-1; TRBD1 is a possible D gene (5 bases). The CDR3 is made up of 15 amino acids. Germline assignment: CDR1 SGHKS and CDR2 YYEKEE (reference sequence). V was clipped by 0 bases and J by 5 bases, with 14 bases between them. CDR3 DNA sequence: TGTGCCAGCAGCTTGGTAGGGGCAGGCGGAACTGAAGCTTTCTTT. Translated, it gives CASSLVGAGGTEAFF.

The chain joins TRBV10-3 to TRBJ1-1; D remains ambiguous. This CDR3 is built from 16 residues. Trimming left V 0 bases short and J 1 base short, with 12 bases between. Germline CDR1 and CDR2: ENHRY and SYGVKD. The CDR3 bases are TGTGCCATCAGTGAGTCACGGGGTTATGCGAACACTGAAGCTTTCTTT. This sequence encodes CAISESRGYANTEAFF.

In DNA, the CDR3 is TGTGCCAGCAGCTTGGTCCGACAGACTTACACTGAAGCTTTCTTT. As protein: CASSLVRQTYTEAFF. The V and J genes are TRBV5-4 and TRBJ1-1, with D possibly matching TRBD1 (5 bases). Trimming took off 0 bases at V and 3 bases at J, with 12 bases between the two ends. The germline V gene encodes CDR1 SGHNT and CDR2 YYREEE (reference sequence). This CDR3 comprises 15 residues.

This chain joins TRBV18 and TRBJ1-1; the match to TRBD1 covers 7 bases. The CDR3 spans 15 residues. The germline V gene encodes CDR1 KGHSH and CDR2 LQKENI. Unmatched junction bases numbered 3, after V lost 1 base and J lost 1 base. This chain's CDR3 is CASSPQTGSNTEAFF. CDR3 bases: TGTGCCAGCTCACCACAGACAGGGTCGAACACTGAAGCTTTCTTT.